The 30 T cell receptor beta chains below all came from one sample that was sequenced in a study of blood T cell repertoires in COVID-19. The table came from immunoSEQ multiplex PCR; TCRdb's copy has only in-frame clones and leaves some out. The sample includes 100,000 to 110,000 clones, about 85% of them seen just once. Sequencing used peripheral blood. These receptor sequences come from a human donor in a cohort sampled during active COVID-19.

The chain combines TRBV5-6 with TRBJ1-2; 8 bases are a match to TRBD1. The CDR3 covers 16 residues. CDR1 SGHDT and CDR2 YYEEEE come from the germline V gene. The V and J ends lost 4 bases and 4 bases, in that order; junction bases with no gene match: 12. The CDR3 is CASSLERTGPIYGYTF. The CDR3 DNA reads as TGTGCCAGCAGCCTCGAACGGACAGGGCCGATCTATGGCTACACCTTC.

The chain carries TRBV28 and TRBJ1-2, with 7 nucleotides matching TRBD1. The germline V gene has CDR1 MDHEN and CDR2 SYDVKM. V shed 4 bases, J shed 2 bases, and the junction held 1 base outside the gene matches. CDR3 length equals 13 residues. The CDR3 DNA follows: TGTGCCAGCAGTTCGACAGGGAACTATGGCTACACCTTC. This encodes CASSSTGNYGYTF.

The chain recombines TRBV5-4 with TRBJ2-3; maybe TRBD2 (7 bases). Germline CDR1 reads SGHNT; CDR2 reads YYREEE (reference sequence). Trimming cost V 4 bases and J 4 bases, with 16 bases left between them. The CDR3 loop spans 15 amino acids. The CDR3 nucleotides read TGTGCCAGCAGCCCCCAAAGGGGGGGCGCAGATACGCAGTATTTT. It specifies CASSPQRGGADTQYF.

The V and J genes are TRBV4-1 and TRBJ2-5; D gene uncertain. Trimming shortened V by 4 bases and J by 2 bases, and 14 bases separated the two germline ends. The CDR3 length is 15 residues. CDR1 and CDR2 from the germline V gene are MGHRA and YSYEKL. CDR3 in DNA: TGCGCCAGCAGCCCCAGAGATGGGCAGCAAGAGACCCAGTACTTC. Translated: CASSPRDGQQETQYF.

The chain employs TRBV27 and TRBJ2-1, with D maybe TRBD2 (6 bases). The CDR3 has 15 residues. V was cut by 5 bases and J by 4 bases, with 15 bases left in between. Germline CDR1 is MNHEY and CDR2 is SMNVEV (reference sequence). CDR3 bases: TGTGCCAGCAGTAGTAAGGGACTCCCTTACAATGAGCAGTTCTTC. Translating gives CASSSKGLPYNEQFF.

This sequence joins TRBV3-1 (or the pseudogene TRBV3-2) and TRBJ1-2; 8 positions agree with TRBD1. Germline CDR1 is LGHDT and CDR2 is YNNKEL (reference sequence). Trimming took 4 bases from V and 0 from J; bases not matched to a gene: 10. This CDR3 is built from 17 residues. CDR3 protein: CASSRWTGNLANYGYTF. Written as DNA, the CDR3 is TGTGCCAGCAGCCGATGGACAGGGAACCTAGCTAACTATGGCTACACCTTC.

The V and J genes are TRBV18 and TRBJ1-2, with 7 positions matching TRBD1. With V trimmed by 4 bases and J by 2 bases, 4 bases remained unmatched. Germline V lookup: CDR1 KGHSH, CDR2 LQKENI. This CDR3 contains 14 residues. CDR3 bases: TGTGCCAGCTCACTAACGACAGGGAACTATGGCTACACCTTC. It codes for CASSLTTGNYGYTF. Full variable domain (outside the CDR3, taken from reference TRBV18 and TRBJ1-2): NAGVMQNPRHLVRRRGQEARLRCSPMKGHSHVYWYRQLPEEGLKFMVYLQKENIIDESGMPKERFSAEFPKEGPSILRIQQVVRGDSAAYFCASSLTTGNYGYTFGSGTRLTVV.

The rearrangement uses TRBV5-1 and TRBJ2-1, with D possibly matching TRBD2 (6 bases). Germline assignment: CDR1 SGHRS and CDR2 YFSETQ. The CDR3 length is 15 residues. Trimming pared 5 bases from V and 2 bases from J, leaving 14 bases between. Here the CDR3 DNA reads TGCGCCAGCAGGGGAGGCGGGGAGCCCTACAATGAGCAGTTCTTC. Translated: CASRGGGEPYNEQFF. Supplemented by reference TRBV5-1 and TRBJ2-1, the full variable domain reads KAGVTQTPRYLIKTRGQQVTLSCSPISGHRSVSWYQQTPGQGLQFLFEYFSETQRNKGNFPGRFSGRQFSNSRSEMNVSTLELGDSALYLCASRGGGEPYNEQFFGPGTRLTVL.

The chain has TRBV19 and TRBJ1-1; D is uncertain. Germline CDR1 reads LNHDA; CDR2 reads SQIVND (reference sequence). This CDR3 is 14 amino acids long. Trimming took off 5 bases at V and 5 bases at J, with 15 bases between the two ends. CDR3 sequence (DNA): TGTGCCAGTAGTCATCCCCCCGCCGGGACTGAAGCTTTCTTT. It translates to CASSHPPAGTEAFF.

The chain links TRBV5-1 to TRBJ1-4; D remains unclear. The germline CDR1 and CDR2 sequences are SGHRS and YFSETQ. The CDR3 has 18 residues. Deletions cut 4 bases from V and 6 bases from J, with 25 bases between. The CDR3 sequence: CASSINPRGLLVYEKLFF. CDR3 nucleotides: TGCGCCAGCAGCATAAACCCGCGAGGACTTCTTGTTTATGAAAAACTGTTTTTT.

This chain's CDR3 is CASSRTGGINEAFF. CDR3 bases: TGTGCCAGCAGCCGGACAGGGGGGATAAATGAAGCTTTCTTT. This chain connects TRBV3-1 (or the pseudogene TRBV3-2) to TRBJ1-1, with 10 bases fitting TRBD1. After removal of 4 bases from V and 7 bases from J, the junction contained 6 bases not matched to a gene. CDR3 length equals 14 residues. Germline V gene sequence: CDR1 LGHDT, CDR2 YNNKEL (reference sequence).

Comment on this clone: Compared with germline, one end of the junction differs, possibly owing to a read error. The V call is TRBV18, the J call TRBJ1-6; no clear D gene. The CDR3 runs to 17 residues. In germline, CDR1 is KGHSH, CDR2 LQKENI. DNA for the CDR3: TGTGCCAGCTCTCCACCCGTCCTCAAAACGGGGAATTCACCCCTCCACTTT. Translation: CASSPPVLKTGNSPLHF.

The J gene is TRBJ1-6, the V gene TRBV6-5, with 7 nucleotides matching TRBD1. Germline values: CDR1 MNHEY, CDR2 SVGAGI. The CDR3 loop spans 12 amino acids. V lost 10 bases, J lost 9 bases, and 6 bases stayed unmatched. The CDR3 DNA reads TGTGCCACCTACAGGGGCGCTTCACCCCTCCACTTT. Translating gives CATYRGASPLHF.

About this clone: The junction and the germline gene differ at one end; a read error may be behind it. Other DNA sequences within the sample encode an identical CDR3. V usage is TRBV19 and J usage is TRBJ2-7, with TRBD1 matching over 9 bases. From germline, CDR1 is LNHDA and CDR2 SQIVND (reference sequence). This CDR3 contains 15 residues. The CDR3 coding sequence is TGTGCCAGTAGTATAGTTGGACAGGGGTTCCACGAGCAGTACTTT. Encoded protein: CASSIVGQGFHEQYF. Variable domain in full (rest from reference TRBV19 and TRBJ2-7): DGGITQSPKYLFRKEGQNVTLSCEQNLNHDAMYWYRQDPGQGLRLIYYSQIVNDFQKGDIAEGYSVSREKKESFPLTVTSAQKNPTAFYLCASSIVGQGFHEQYFGPGTRLTVT.

This chain uses TRBV7-2 with TRBJ1-4; possibly TRBD1 for D (5 bases). V lost 5 bases and J 8 bases, leaving 21 bases between the germline ends. The CDR3 loop spans 16 amino acids. Germline V gene lookup returns CDR1 SGHTA and CDR2 FQGNSA. CDR3 sequence: CASSLKVGGLQEKLFF. CDR3 nucleotide sequence: TGTGCCAGCAGCCTAAAGGTTGGGGGACTCCAAGAAAAACTGTTTTTT.

This clone was seen a few times. V and J are TRBV2 and TRBJ2-2; 10 positions agree with TRBD1. The CDR3 sequence is 18 residues long. V was pared by 3 bases and J by 0 bases, with 7 bases of the junction left unmatched. The germline CDR1 and CDR2 sequences are SNHLY and FYNNEI. CDR3 nucleotides: TGTGCCAGCAGTGACTCGCACGGACAGGGGGCGAACACCGGGGAGCTGTTTTTT. Protein sequence: CASSDSHGQGANTGELFF.

This chain uses TRBV10-3 with TRBJ1-5; 7 bases align to TRBD1. This CDR3 is built from 14 residues. Losses at the gene ends were 5 bases for V and 2 bases for J; bases not matched to a gene: 3. Germline assignment: CDR1 ENHRY and CDR2 SYGVKD. CDR3 region: CAISPTGGNQPQHF. CDR3 in DNA: TGTGCCATCAGTCCTACAGGGGGCAATCAGCCCCAGCATTTT.

The chain recombines TRBV3-1 (or the pseudogene TRBV3-2) with TRBJ2-6; 7 bases align to TRBD1. This CDR3 spans 16 amino acids. The V segment lost 2 bases and the J segment 1 base; nucleotides outside the gene matches: 2. From germline, CDR1 is LGHDT and CDR2 YNNKEL (reference sequence). The CDR3 coding sequence is TGTGCCAGCAGCCAAAAACAGGGGTCTGGGGCCAACGTCCTGACTTTC. Protein product: CASSQKQGSGANVLTF.

V usage is TRBV3-1 (or the pseudogene TRBV3-2) and J usage is TRBJ2-5, with D possibly TRBD2 on 7 matching bases. Germline loops: CDR1 LGHDT, CDR2 YNNKEL (reference sequence). V was pared by 5 bases and J by 3 bases, with 16 bases between. This CDR3 has 15 residues. The CDR3 sequence is CASSSRRGGKETQYF. Written as DNA, the CDR3 is TGTGCCAGCAGCTCCCGGAGGGGGGGGAAAGAGACCCAGTACTTC.

A single count supports this clone. This rearrangement joins TRBV6-1 to TRBJ2-2, with 9 bases that match TRBD1. V shed 2 bases and J 5 bases; nucleotides not matched to a gene: 15. The CDR3 sequence is 19 residues long. The germline CDR1 and CDR2 sequences are MNHNS and SASEGT. As DNA, the CDR3 is TGTGCCAGCAGTGAAAGGCGGGGGAGGACAGGGGAAAAGACCGGGGAGCTGTTTTTT. It yields the protein CASSERRGRTGEKTGELFF.

V usage is TRBV7-9 and J usage is TRBJ1-2; D perhaps matches TRBD1 (6 bases). CDR1 and CDR2 (germline): SEHNR, FQNEAQ (reference sequence). V gave up 5 bases and J gave up 4 bases, with 23 bases separating them. This CDR3 comprises 17 residues. CDR3 DNA sequence: TGTGCCAGCAGCCCTACTGTTGGGCGGGGGGCTGGCTATGGCTACACCTTC. Translation gives CASSPTVGRGAGYGYTF.

This clone was found a few times. The chain combines TRBV19 with TRBJ2-5; perhaps TRBD1 as D (6 bases). CDR1 is LNHDA and CDR2 is SQIVND in the germline V gene (reference sequence). This CDR3 contains 17 residues. Trimming pared 5 bases from V and 0 bases from J, leaving 19 bases between. CDR3 coding DNA: TGTGCCAGTAGTGATACGGGCAGGGGTCGGTACCAAGAGACCCAGTACTTC. It translates to CASSDTGRGRYQETQYF.

The J gene is TRBJ2-3, the V gene TRBV5-1, with D tentatively TRBD2 (6 bases). The germline V gene has CDR1 SGHRS and CDR2 YFSETQ. The CDR3 contains 16 residues. Trimming left V 1 base short and J 3 bases short, with 15 bases between. The CDR3 sequence: CASSLWVGGGTDTQYF. CDR3 bases: TGCGCCAGCAGCTTGTGGGTCGGGGGAGGTACAGATACGCAGTATTTT. The full variable domain, its missing parts supplied by reference TRBV5-1 and TRBJ2-3, is KAGVTQTPRYLIKTRGQQVTLSCSPISGHRSVSWYQQTPGQGLQFLFEYFSETQRNKGNFPGRFSGRQFSNSRSEMNVSTLELGDSALYLCASSLWVGGGTDTQYFGPGTRLTVL.

The chain combines TRBV6-4 with TRBJ1-1, with TRBD1 as a possible D gene (6 bases). Trimming pared 6 bases from V and 0 bases from J, leaving 8 bases between. There are 13 residues in the CDR3. Germline V lookup: CDR1 MRHNA, CDR2 SNTAGT. CDR3 nucleotide sequence: TGTGCCAGCAGGGACAGCCTGAACACTGAAGCTTTCTTT. Translated, it gives CASRDSLNTEAFF.

The genes are TRBV9 and TRBJ2-7, with 10 bases aligning to TRBD1. The CDR3 loop spans 15 amino acids. Trimming at V came to 2 bases and at J to 8 bases, leaving 10 bases not matched to a gene. From germline, CDR1 is SGDLS and CDR2 YYNGEE. CDR3 in amino acids: CASSVEGQGGFKQYF. CDR3 nucleotides: TGTGCCAGCAGCGTGGAAGGACAGGGGGGGTTCAAGCAGTACTTC.

The J gene is TRBJ2-1, the V gene TRBV28; 7 bases fit TRBD2. CDR1 and CDR2 (germline): MDHEN, SYDVKM. The CDR3 totals 16 residues. The J segment lost 10 bases and the V segment lost 5 bases, leaving 17 bases of the junction unmatched. DNA of the CDR3: TGTGCCAGCAGTCCTTCCGGGGGGAGAGGGACTGGGGAGCAGTTCTTC. Its translation is CASSPSGGRGTGEQFF.

This sequence joins TRBV7-2 and TRBJ2-7; D is uncertain. Trimming took 2 bases from V and 6 from J, leaving 11 bases between them. CDR1 and CDR2 from the germline V gene are SGHTA and FQGNSA. The CDR3 has 13 residues. This CDR3 is CASSLSSGSEQYF. The CDR3 coding sequence is TGTGCCAGCAGCTTATCCTCCGGGTCCGAGCAGTACTTC.

The V call is TRBV18, the J call TRBJ1-3; 9 nucleotides match TRBD1. This CDR3 has 17 residues. Germline lookup yields CDR1 KGHSH and CDR2 LQKENI. V shed 3 bases, J shed 1 base, and the junction held 7 bases outside the gene matches. The CDR3 nucleotides read TGTGCCAGCTCACCGGGACAGGGAGTTACTTCTGGAAACACCATATATTTT. Translating gives CASSPGQGVTSGNTIYF.

The chain carries TRBV6-2 or TRBV6-3 and TRBJ1-5; tentatively, D is TRBD1 (5 bases). The germline CDR1 and CDR2 sequences are MNHEY and SVGEGT. This CDR3 has 13 amino acids. Trimming pared 6 bases from V and 7 bases from J, leaving 13 bases between. CDR3 in amino acids: CASSQDIGQPQHF. In DNA form, the CDR3 reads TGTGCCAGCAGCCAGGACATTGGCCAGCCCCAGCATTTT.

This chain links TRBV5-1 with TRBJ2-5; 7 bases line up with TRBD1. Trimming at V came to 4 bases and at J to 5 bases, leaving 11 bases not matched to a gene. The CDR3 has 15 residues. In germline, CDR1 is SGHRS, CDR2 YFSETQ. The CDR3 reads CASSPEGALVETQYF. CDR3 nucleotide sequence: TGCGCCAGCAGCCCCGAGGGGGCCTTGGTTGAGACCCAGTACTTC.